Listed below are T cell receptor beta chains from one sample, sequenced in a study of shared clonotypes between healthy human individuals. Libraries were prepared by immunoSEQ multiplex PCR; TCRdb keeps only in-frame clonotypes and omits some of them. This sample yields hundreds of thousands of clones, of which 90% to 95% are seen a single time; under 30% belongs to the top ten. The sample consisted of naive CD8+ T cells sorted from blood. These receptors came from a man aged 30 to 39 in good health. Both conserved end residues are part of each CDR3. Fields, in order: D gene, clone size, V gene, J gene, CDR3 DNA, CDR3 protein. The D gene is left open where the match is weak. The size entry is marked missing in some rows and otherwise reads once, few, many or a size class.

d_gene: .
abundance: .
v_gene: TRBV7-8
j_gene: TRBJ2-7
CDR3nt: TGTGCCAGCAGCTTAGCTGGGCCGGTACCCTACGAGCAGTACTTC
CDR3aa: CASSLAGPVPYEQYF

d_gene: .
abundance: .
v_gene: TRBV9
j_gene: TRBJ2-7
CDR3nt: TGTGCCAGCAGCGTAGGACAGAACTACGAGCAGTACTTC
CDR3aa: CASSVGQNYEQYF

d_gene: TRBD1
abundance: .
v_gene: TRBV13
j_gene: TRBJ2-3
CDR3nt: TGTGCCAGCAGCTTAGGAACGGACAGGGCTAGCACAGATACGCAGTATTTT
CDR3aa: CASSLGTDRASTDTQYF

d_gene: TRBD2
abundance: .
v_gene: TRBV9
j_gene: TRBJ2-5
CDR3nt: TGTGCCAGCAGCACGGGACTAGCGGGTGAGACCCAGTACTTC
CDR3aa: CASSTGLAGETQYF

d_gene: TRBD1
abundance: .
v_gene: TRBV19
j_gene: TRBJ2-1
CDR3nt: TGTGCCAGTAGTGTCGCGGGACAGGGATACAATGAGCAGTTCTTC
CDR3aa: CASSVAGQGYNEQFF

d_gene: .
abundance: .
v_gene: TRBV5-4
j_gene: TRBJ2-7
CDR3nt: TGTGCCAGCAGGTCGTATGAACTTTTAGAGCAGTACTTC
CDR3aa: CASRSYELLEQYF

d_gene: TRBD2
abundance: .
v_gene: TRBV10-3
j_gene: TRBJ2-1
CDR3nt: TGTGCCATCAGTGACTTACTTCAGATTACTAGCGGGAGTTACAATGAGCAGTTCTTC
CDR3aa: CAISDLLQITSGSYNEQFF

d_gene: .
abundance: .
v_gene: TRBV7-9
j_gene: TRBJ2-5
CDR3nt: TGTGCCAGCAGCCCAGGTGGCAAAGAGACCCAGTACTTC
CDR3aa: CASSPGGKETQYF

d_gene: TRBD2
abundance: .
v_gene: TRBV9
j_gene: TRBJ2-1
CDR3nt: TGTGCCAGCAGCGCCGGGGTGGGAGGGAGAGATGAGCAGTTCTTC
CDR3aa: CASSAGVGGRDEQFF

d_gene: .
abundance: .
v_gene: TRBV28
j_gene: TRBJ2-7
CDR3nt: TGTGCCAGCAGTTTATTGGCGGGCGGGGAAGCGGGCGAGCAGTACTTC
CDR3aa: CASSLLAGGEAGEQYF

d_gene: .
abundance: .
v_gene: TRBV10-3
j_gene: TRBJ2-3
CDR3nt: TGTGCCATCAGTGTCGGACCGGAGGGGGATACGCAGTATTTT
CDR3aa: CAISVGPEGDTQYF

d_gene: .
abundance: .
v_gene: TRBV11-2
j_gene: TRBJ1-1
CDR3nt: TGTGCCAGCAGCTTAGGGCGTGTGGGGGATCGAACTGAAGCTTTCTTT
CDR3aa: CASSLGRVGDRTEAFF

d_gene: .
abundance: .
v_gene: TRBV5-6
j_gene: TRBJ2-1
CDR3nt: TGTGCCAGCAGCTTGGAATCCCTTCTTGACGAGCAGTTCTTC
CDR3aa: CASSLESLLDEQFF

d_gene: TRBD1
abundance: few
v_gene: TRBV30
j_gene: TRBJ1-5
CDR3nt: TGTGCCTGGAGTCGAGGACAGGGGGATCAGCCCCAGCATTTT
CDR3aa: CAWSRGQGDQPQHF

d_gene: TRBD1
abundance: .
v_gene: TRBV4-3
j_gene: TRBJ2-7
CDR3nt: TGCGCCAGCAGCCTAGGACAGGGGGTTGATGAGCAGTACTTC
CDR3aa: CASSLGQGVDEQYF

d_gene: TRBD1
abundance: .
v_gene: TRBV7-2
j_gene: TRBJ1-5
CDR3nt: TGTGCCAGCAGCTCCATCCCGACAGGGTTACAGCCCCAGCATTTT
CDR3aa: CASSSIPTGLQPQHF

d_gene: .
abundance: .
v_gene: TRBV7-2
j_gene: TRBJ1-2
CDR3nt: TGTGCCAGCAGCTTATGGCTCTATGGCTACACCTTC
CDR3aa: CASSLWLYGYTF

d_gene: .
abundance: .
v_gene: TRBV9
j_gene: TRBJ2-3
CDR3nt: TGTGCCAGCAGCGTAGCTGGCACAGATACGCAGTATTTT
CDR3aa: CASSVAGTDTQYF

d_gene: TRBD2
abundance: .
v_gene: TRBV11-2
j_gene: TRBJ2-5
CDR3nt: TGTGCCAGCAGCTTAGTGGCGGGAGTTGTTCAAGAGACCCAGTACTTC
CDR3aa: CASSLVAGVVQETQYF

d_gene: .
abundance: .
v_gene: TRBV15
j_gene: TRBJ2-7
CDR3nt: TGTGCCACCAGAGAGGAAACGGGGACGTATGGAGAGCAGTACTTC
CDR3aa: CATREETGTYGEQYF

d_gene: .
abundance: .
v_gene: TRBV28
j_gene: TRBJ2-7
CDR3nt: TGTGCCAGCAGTTTATTGCACAAAGGACCCTACGAGCAGTACTTC
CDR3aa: CASSLLHKGPYEQYF

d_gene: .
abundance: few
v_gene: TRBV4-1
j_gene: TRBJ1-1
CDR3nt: TGCGCCAGCAGCCCCAGAATGAACACTGAAGCTTTCTTT
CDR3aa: CASSPRMNTEAFF

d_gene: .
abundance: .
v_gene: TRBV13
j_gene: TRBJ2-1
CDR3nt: TGTGCCAGCAGCCCCACGGAGTACAATGAGCAGTTCTTC
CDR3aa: CASSPTEYNEQFF

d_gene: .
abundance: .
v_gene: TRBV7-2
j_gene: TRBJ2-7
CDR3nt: TGTGCCAGCAGCTTAGAGAGCTCCTACGAGCAGTACTTC
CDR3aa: CASSLESSYEQYF

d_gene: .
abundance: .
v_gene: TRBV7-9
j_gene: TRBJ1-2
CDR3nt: TGTGCCAGCAGCTTACGGGTCAGCTCGAACTATGGCTACACCTTC
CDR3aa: CASSLRVSSNYGYTF

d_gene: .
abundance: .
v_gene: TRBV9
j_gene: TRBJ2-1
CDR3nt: TGTGCCAGCAGCGTAGCCACAGGCGTCCGGTACAATGAGCAGTTCTTC
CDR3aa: CASSVATGVRYNEQFF

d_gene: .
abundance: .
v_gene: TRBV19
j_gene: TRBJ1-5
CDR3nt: TGTGCCAGTAGTTCGGACAGTAATCAGCCCCAGCATTTT
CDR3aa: CASSSDSNQPQHF

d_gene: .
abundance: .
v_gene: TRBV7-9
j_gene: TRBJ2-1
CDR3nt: TGTGCCAGCAGCTCAACTGGTGGCGACGGTGAGCAGTTCTTC
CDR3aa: CASSSTGGDGEQFF

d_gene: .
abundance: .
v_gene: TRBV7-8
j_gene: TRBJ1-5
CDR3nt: TGTGCCAGCAGCCCACTCAATCAGCCCCAGCATTTT
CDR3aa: CASSPLNQPQHF

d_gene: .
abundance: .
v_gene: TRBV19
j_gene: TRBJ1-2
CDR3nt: TGTGCCAGTAGTATGAGTACAGTCAACGATGGCTACACCTTC
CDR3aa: CASSMSTVNDGYTF

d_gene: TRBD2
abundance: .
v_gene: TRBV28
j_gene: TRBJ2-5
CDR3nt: TGTGCCAGCAGTACGTATACTAGCGGGAGGGACCAAGAGACCCAGTACTTC
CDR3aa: CASSTYTSGRDQETQYF

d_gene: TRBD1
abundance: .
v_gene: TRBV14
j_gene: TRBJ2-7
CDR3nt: TGTGCCAGCAGCCAGCGGGACAGGGGGGTCGAGCAGTACTTC
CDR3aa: CASSQRDRGVEQYF

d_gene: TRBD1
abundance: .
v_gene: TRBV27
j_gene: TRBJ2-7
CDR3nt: TGTGCCAGCAGTTTAATGTCCGGGACAGAATTTTTCGAGCAGTACTTC
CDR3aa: CASSLMSGTEFFEQYF

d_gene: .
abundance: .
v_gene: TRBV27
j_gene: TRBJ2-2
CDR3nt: TGTGCCAGCAGTCCCCGGGACACCACGAACACCGGGGAGCTGTTTTTT
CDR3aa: CASSPRDTTNTGELFF

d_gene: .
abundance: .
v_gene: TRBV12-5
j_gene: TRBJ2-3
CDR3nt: TGTGCTAGTGCCTCCGGAGGGCCGCCGCTCACAGATACGCAGTATTTT
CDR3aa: CASASGGPPLTDTQYF

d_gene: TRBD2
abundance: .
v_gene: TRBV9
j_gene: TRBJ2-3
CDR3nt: TGTGCCAGCAGCGTCCCAGCGGGAGGGCCAACAGATACGCAGTATTTT
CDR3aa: CASSVPAGGPTDTQYF

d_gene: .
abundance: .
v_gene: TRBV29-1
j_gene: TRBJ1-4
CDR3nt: TGCAGCGTTGAGTCGTCAGGTGGACTGTTTTTT
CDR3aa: CSVESSGGLFF

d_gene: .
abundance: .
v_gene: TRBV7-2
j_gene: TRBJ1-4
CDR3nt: TGTGCCAGCAGCTTTTTACTACTGGACCGACCAGGACGTGAAAAACTGTTTTTT
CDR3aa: CASSFLLLDRPGREKLFF

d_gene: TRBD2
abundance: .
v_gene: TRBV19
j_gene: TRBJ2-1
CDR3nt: TGTGCCAGTACCCCACTAGCGGGAGACGAGCAGTTCTTC
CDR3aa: CASTPLAGDEQFF

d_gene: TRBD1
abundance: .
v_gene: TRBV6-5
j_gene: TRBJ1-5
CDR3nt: TGTGCCAGCAGTACAGGGGGAAATCAGCCCCAGCATTTT
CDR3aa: CASSTGGNQPQHF

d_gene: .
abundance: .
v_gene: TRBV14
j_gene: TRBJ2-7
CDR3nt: TGTGCCAGCAGCCCTACAGGGTTCTACGAGCAGTACTTC
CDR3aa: CASSPTGFYEQYF

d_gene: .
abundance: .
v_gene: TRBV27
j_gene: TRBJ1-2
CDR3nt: TGTGCCAGCAGTCCCTCAGGCCTGGGGGATGGCTACACCTTC
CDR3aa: CASSPSGLGDGYTF

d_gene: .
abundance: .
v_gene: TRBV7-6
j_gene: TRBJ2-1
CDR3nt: TGTGCCAGCAGCCGGTTGGGCGGGTCGGGTAGTGAGCAGTTCTTC
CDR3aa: CASSRLGGSGSEQFF

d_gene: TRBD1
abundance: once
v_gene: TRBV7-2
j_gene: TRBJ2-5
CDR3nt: TGTGCCAGCAGCTTAGTTCAGGGGGCCCCAGAGACCCAGTACTTC
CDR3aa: CASSLVQGAPETQYF

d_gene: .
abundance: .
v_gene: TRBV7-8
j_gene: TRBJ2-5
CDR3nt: TGTGCCAGCAGGGCAGGGGAGACCCAGTACTTC
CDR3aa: CASRAGETQYF

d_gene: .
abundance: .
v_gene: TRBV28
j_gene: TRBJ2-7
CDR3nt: TGTGCCAGCAGTTCACTCCGGGACACCTTATCCTACGAGCAGTACTTC
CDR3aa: CASSSLRDTLSYEQYF

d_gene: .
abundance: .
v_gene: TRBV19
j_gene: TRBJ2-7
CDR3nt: TGTGCCAGCAGGGAAGCAGAGGGGTGGTACGAGCAGTACTTC
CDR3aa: CASREAEGWYEQYF

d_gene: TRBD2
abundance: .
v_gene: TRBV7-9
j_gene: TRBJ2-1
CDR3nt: TGTGCCAGCAGCTTTATGGGGGAGGGCCGCTCTGAGCAGTTCTTC
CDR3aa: CASSFMGEGRSEQFF

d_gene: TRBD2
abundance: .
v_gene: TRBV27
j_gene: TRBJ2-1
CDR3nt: TGTGCCAGCAGTCCTCTAGCGGGCCCCTACAATGAGCAGTTCTTC
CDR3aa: CASSPLAGPYNEQFF

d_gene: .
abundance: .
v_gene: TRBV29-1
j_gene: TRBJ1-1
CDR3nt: TGCAGCGTTGATCGGTTTGGTGGCAGCATGAACACTGAAGCTTTCTTT
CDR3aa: CSVDRFGGSMNTEAFF

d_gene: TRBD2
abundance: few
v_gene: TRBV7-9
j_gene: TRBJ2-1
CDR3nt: TGTGCCAGCAGCTTTTCGGGGACTAGCTCCTACAATGAGCAGTTCTTC
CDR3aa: CASSFSGTSSYNEQFF

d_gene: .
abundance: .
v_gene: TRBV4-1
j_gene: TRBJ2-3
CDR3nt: TGCGCCAGCAGCCAAGATCCAGCCCCGAGGGCGCAGTATTTT
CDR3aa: CASSQDPAPRAQYF

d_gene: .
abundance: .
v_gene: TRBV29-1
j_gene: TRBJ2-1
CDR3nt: TGCAGCGTGTGGGGGACAGCGGGTAATGAGCAGTTCTTC
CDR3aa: CSVWGTAGNEQFF

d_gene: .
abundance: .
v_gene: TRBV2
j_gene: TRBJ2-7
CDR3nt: TGTGCCAGCAGTGAAGTGGTCAGAGGACCTTACGAGCAGTACTTC
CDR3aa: CASSEVVRGPYEQYF

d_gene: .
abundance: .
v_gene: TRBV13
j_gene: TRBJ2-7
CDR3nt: TGTGCCAGCAGCCTAGGGCCAAGGTCTTCTTACGAGCAGTACTTC
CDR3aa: CASSLGPRSSYEQYF

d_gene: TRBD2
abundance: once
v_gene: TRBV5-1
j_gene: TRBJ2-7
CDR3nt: TGCGCCAGCAGCTGGCAACTAGCGGGAGGGTACGAGCAATACTTC
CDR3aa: CASSWQLAGGYEQYF

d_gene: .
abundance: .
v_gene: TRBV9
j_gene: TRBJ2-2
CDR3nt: TGTGCCAGCAGCGTCGGGAAATTGGCCGGGGAGCTGTTTTTT
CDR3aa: CASSVGKLAGELFF

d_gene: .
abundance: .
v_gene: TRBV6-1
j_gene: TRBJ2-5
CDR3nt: TGTGCCAGCAGTGATGGGGTTTCAGTGCAGACCCAGTACTTC
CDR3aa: CASSDGVSVQTQYF